These 15 T cell receptor beta chains were all obtained from the same sample, sequenced in a study of Graves' ophthalmopathy and Graves' hyperthyroidism. TCR beta CDR3 amplification used RNA transcripts. First-round RT-PCR relied on HTBI primers, and a second-round multiplex PCR came next. TCRdb re-called the multiplex PCR reads with MiXCR, one entry per CDR3 protein. The sample shows hundreds of thousands of distinct CDR3 sequences, over 40% of them seen only once. The sequenced material came from peripheral blood. All receptors come from an adult man with Graves' ophthalmopathy.

This clonotype was detected ten times or more. The V gene is TRBV15, the J gene TRBJ2-2; weak D call: TRBD1 (5 bases). Germline V gene data show CDR1 as LNHNV and CDR2 as YYDKDF (reference sequence). This CDR3 is 16 amino acids long. Trimming shortened V by 8 bases and J by 0 bases, and 16 bases separated the two germline ends. The CDR3, as DNA: TGTGCCACCTCTCCTCCTGGGGCCTCGAACACCGGGGAGCTGTTTTTT. Its protein is CATSPPGASNTGELFF.

Here the CDR3 DNA reads TGTGCCAGCAGCTCCGGGTCCCCAGCGAGAGAGACCCAGTACTTC. Residues: CASSSGSPARETQYF. The V gene is TRBV7-8, the J gene TRBJ2-5; D gene ambiguous. The CDR3 has 15 amino acids. The V gene's germline CDR1 is SGHVS and CDR2 FQNEAQ. With 4 bases removed from V and 4 bases from J, the gap between germline ends came to 16 bases.

J is TRBJ1-1 and V is TRBV2; 7 bases line up with TRBD1. The CDR3 sequence is 12 residues long. CDR1 is SNHLY and CDR2 is FYNNEI in the germline V gene. The ends lost 6 bases at V and 8 bases at J; junction bases unmatched: 6. CDR3: CASSSGQREAFF. The DNA of the CDR3 is TGTGCCAGCAGCTCGGGACAGCGGGAAGCTTTCTTT.

This chain connects TRBV4-2 to TRBJ1-1; possibly TRBD1 for D (5 bases). V lost 0 bases and J lost 10, with 9 bases in between. The CDR3 has 12 amino acids. Germline V gene lookup returns CDR1 LGHNA and CDR2 YNFKEQ. CDR3 region: CASSQDGQGAFF. Written as DNA, the CDR3 is TGTGCCAGCAGCCAAGACGGGCAGGGAGCTTTCTTT.

This sequence joins TRBV19 and TRBJ2-5, with 10 nucleotides matching TRBD2. The V gene's germline CDR1 is LNHDA and CDR2 SQIVND (reference sequence). This CDR3 comprises 16 residues. V lost 4 bases, J lost 5 bases, and 10 bases stayed unmatched. This CDR3 reads CASSNPPSGGVETQYF. Written as DNA, the CDR3 is TGTGCCAGTAGTAACCCTCCCAGCGGGGGGGTGGAGACCCAGTACTTC.

Ten or more counts support this clonotype. This rearrangement joins TRBV19 to TRBJ1-2; D call uncertain. V shed 3 bases and J shed 2 bases, with 7 bases lying between them. The germline CDR1 and CDR2 sequences are LNHDA and SQIVND (reference sequence). The CDR3 sequence is 13 residues long. CDR3 sequence (DNA): TGTGCCAGTAGTATCGCAGAGAACTATGGCTACACCTTC. Its protein is CASSIAENYGYTF.

This chain joins TRBV7-2 and TRBJ1-1; D gene uncertain. In germline, CDR1 is SGHTA, CDR2 FQGNSA. The V gene lost 0 bases and the J gene lost 4 bases, with 12 bases spanning the gap. There are 15 residues in the CDR3. The CDR3 bases are TGTGCCAGCAGCTTAGCTGGAAGAGGGCTCACTGAAGCTTTCTTT. Translating it yields CASSLAGRGLTEAFF.

On this clonotype itself: This may come from a read error, since a much larger clone is one base off. The chain carries TRBV7-8 and TRBJ1-5; D may be TRBD1 (6 bases). The V gene's germline CDR1 is SGHVS and CDR2 FQNEAQ. CDR3 length: 14 residues. V gave up 5 bases and J gave up 5 bases, with 13 bases separating them. The CDR3 DNA sequence: TGTGCCAGCAGCGCCGGGGCAGGGGATCAGCCCCAGCATTTT. As protein: CASSAGAGDQPQHF. Full variable domain (missing parts from reference TRBV7-8 and TRBJ1-5): GAGVSQSPRYKVAKRGQDVALRCDPISGHVSLFWYQQALGQGPEFLTYFQNEAQLDKSGLPSDRFFAERPEGSVSTLKIQRTQQEDSAVYLCASSAGAGDQPQHFGDGTRLSIL.

Of note for this clonotype: A read error may explain this, as a much larger clone is one base away. The chain links TRBV12-3 or TRBV12-4 to TRBJ2-5; tentatively, D is TRBD2 (6 bases). V gave up 6 bases and J gave up 7 bases, with 15 bases separating them. The CDR3 is 13 residues long. The CDR3 sequence is CASRGPEGGTQYF. The CDR3 coding sequence is TGTGCCAGCAGGGGACCAGAGGGAGGGACCCAGTACTTC.

The V and J genes are TRBV2 and TRBJ1-3; D gene unclear. The germline CDR1 and CDR2 sequences are SNHLY and FYNNEI. The CDR3 contains 14 residues. Trimming shortened V by 2 bases and J by 1 base, and 6 bases separated the two germline ends. The chain's CDR3 is CASSETASGNTIYF. In DNA, the CDR3 is TGTGCCAGCAGTGAAACAGCTTCTGGAAACACCATATATTTT.

This clonotype has at least ten counts. This sequence joins TRBV7-9 and TRBJ1-1; D remains unclear. The length of the CDR3 is 14 residues. With 2 bases removed from V and 0 bases from J, the gap between germline ends came to 7 bases. Germline V CDR1 and CDR2: SEHNR, FQNEAQ (reference sequence). This chain's CDR3 is CASSLSFMNTEAFF. CDR3 coding DNA: TGTGCCAGCAGCTTATCGTTTATGAACACTGAAGCTTTCTTT.

This clonotype showed up many times. The rearrangement links TRBV12-3 or TRBV12-4 to TRBJ1-2, with TRBD1 matching over 7 bases. The ends lost 4 bases at V and 4 bases at J; junction bases unmatched: 6. The CDR3 length is 14 residues. This chain's CDR3 is CASSYGRGAYGYTF. The CDR3 DNA sequence: TGTGCCAGCAGTTACGGCAGGGGGGCCTATGGCTACACCTTC.

This clonotype was recorded a few times. The chain joins TRBV20-1 to TRBJ2-2; the D gene is possibly TRBD1 (7 bases). Per germline, CDR1 DFQATT and CDR2 SNEGSKA (reference sequence). CDR3 length equals 17 residues. Trimming cost V 2 bases and J 5 bases, with 21 bases left between them. The CDR3, as DNA: TGCAGTGCTAGACCCCTGACAGGGAGGTTCCGGACCGGGGAGCTGTTTTTT. Translating it yields CSARPLTGRFRTGELFF.

This sequence joins TRBV7-2 and TRBJ1-1, with a tentative D call TRBD1 (6 bases). Germline V gene sequence: CDR1 SGHTA, CDR2 FQGNSA. V dropped 1 base and J dropped 13 bases, with 10 bases sitting between them. The CDR3 has 11 residues. CDR3 sequence: CASSLGQVVFF. The DNA for the CDR3 is TGTGCCAGCAGCTTAGGACAGGTAGTTTTCTTT.

The rearrangement uses TRBV29-1 and TRBJ1-2; 8 nucleotides line up with TRBD1. The CDR3 sequence is 14 residues long. Trimming removed 4 bases from V and 4 bases from J; junction bases left unmatched: 8. Germline assignment: CDR1 SQVTM and CDR2 ANQGSEA. The CDR3 spells CSVVPTGEIYGYTF. The CDR3 nucleotides read TGCAGCGTTGTGCCGACAGGGGAGATCTATGGCTACACCTTC.